This entry is about one T cell receptor beta chain. Its antigen is undetermined. The entry originates in a study of Ad26.COV2.S vaccination and SARS-CoV-2 variants. Across the study: The study gave Ad26.COV2.S intramuscularly, once or twice 56 days apart. General observations from the study: Substantial breadth was reportedly displayed by spike-specific CD8+ and CD4+ T cell responses after vaccination.

This sample's treatment: roughly 18 received Ad26.COV2.S at low or high dose, single or two shots; roughly five received placebo; per-sample allocation not given. Collection of samples fell on day 63 after the first vaccine or placebo injection. An 18-55-year-old adult in Boston served as donor. After removal of 2 bases from V and 4 bases from J, the junction contained 1 base not matched to a gene. The CDR3 consists of 13 residues. Germline V gives CDR1 SGHRS, CDR2 YFSETQ. The assay was immunoSEQ multiplex PCR, and TCRdb's table has in-frame clones only and misses some. The sample consists of about 400,000 clones, under 90% of them appearing once.

The sample here was peripheral blood, taken in a trial of Ad26.COV2.S vaccine versus placebo. The TCR sequence derives from a person aged 18-60 years who received the Ad26.COV2.S COVID-19 vaccine or a placebo. J is TRBJ2-5 and V is TRBV5-1; 8 bases align to TRBD2. The DNA for the CDR3 is TGCGCCAGCAGCTTCGGGGGGGCAGAGACCCAGTACTTC. Translated: CASSFGGAETQYF.